This T cell receptor beta chain was recorded in a study of shared clonotypes between healthy human individuals. Broader study findings: Generation probabilities were higher for clonotypes shared across all four sorted-subset donors than for unshared ones. Shared across a handful of donors were around 5% of the naive CD4 clonotypes.

The naive CD8 population came from CD45RO-negative cells selected for CCR7, without terminally differentiated effector memory CD45RA+ cells. Donors comprised healthy HIV-negative adults lacking recent acute infections or vaccinations. The assay was run at deep level. TCRdb keeps only in-frame clones here, not all; method: immunoSEQ multiplex PCR. Of millions of clones listed, approximately 94% are singletons. Of note for this clone: As yet, its antigen is unknown.

Germline lookup yields CDR1 SEHNR and CDR2 FQNEAQ (reference sequence). The V end lost 8 bases, the J end lost 1 base, and 15 bases lay between the germline ends. The CDR3 is made up of 16 amino acids. The chain links TRBV7-9 to TRBJ2-6, with D unresolved. This sequence originates from a man younger than 30 in good health. Sequences were obtained from naive CD8+ T cells sorted from blood. The CDR3 protein is CASLPVAGSGANVLTF. The DNA for the CDR3 is TGTGCCAGCCTTCCCGTTGCCGGATCTGGGGCCAACGTCCTGACTTTC.